The rows below give T cell receptor beta chains drawn from one sample of a study of blood T cell repertoires in COVID-19. Assay used: immunoSEQ multiplex PCR; TCRdb lists only in-frame clones, some missing. This table has about 80,000 clones, 65% to 85% appearing once. Sequencing was performed on peripheral blood. The source is a man in his sixties or seventies with active or convalescent COVID-19. Each CDR3 is given with its conserved first and last residue. The D gene is left open where the match is weak. Expanded clones get a size class; other rows say once, few or many, or leave the size out.

>TRBV2|TRBD1|TRBJ2-1|.
CASSSHPGTGIREQFF
TGTGCCAGCAGTTCCCACCCCGGGACAGGGATACGGGAGCAGTTCTTC
>TRBV28|TRBD1|TRBJ1-5|.
CAGAGGPSNQPQHF
TGTGCCGGAGCAGGGGGTCCGAGCAATCAGCCCCAGCATTTT
>TRBV3-1/TRBV3-2|.|TRBJ1-4|.
CASSHEGEKLFF
TGTGCCAGCAGCCACGAGGGTGAAAAACTGTTTTTT
>TRBV20-1|TRBD1|TRBJ2-7|.
CSASSTGGMYEQYF
TGCAGTGCTAGTTCGACAGGGGGAATGTACGAGCAGTACTTC
>TRBV5-1|TRBD1|TRBJ2-1|.
CATGTTGETEQFF
TGCGCCACCGGGACCACAGGGGAAACTGAGCAGTTCTTC
>TRBV4-2|.|TRBJ2-5|few
CASSQDRQQETQYF
TGTGCCAGCAGCCAAGATAGACAGCAAGAGACCCAGTACTTC
>TRBV10-3|TRBD1|TRBJ1-1|.
CAIGATGAVTEAFF
TGTGCCATCGGAGCGACAGGGGCGGTCACTGAAGCTTTCTTT
>TRBV3-1/TRBV3-2|.|TRBJ1-2|few
CASSNQGPNYGYTF
TGTGCCAGCAGCAACCAGGGCCCTAACTATGGCTACACCTTC
>TRBV5-1|TRBD1|TRBJ2-1|.
CASSNGQENNEQFF
TGCGCCAGCAGCAACGGACAGGAGAACAATGAGCAGTTCTTC
>TRBV6-5|.|TRBJ2-5|.
CASRARARETQYF
TGTGCCAGCAGGGCGAGGGCCAGAGAGACCCAGTACTTC
>TRBV7-9|.|TRBJ2-3|.
CASSSSGPTDTQYF
TGTGCCAGCAGCTCAAGCGGGCCCACAGATACGCAGTATTTT
>TRBV7-9|.|TRBJ1-1|.
CASSLAGRMNTEAFF
TGTGCCAGCAGCTTAGCGGGGCGGATGAACACTGAAGCTTTCTTT
>TRBV5-4|TRBD2|TRBJ2-2|.
CASSLAGGPGELFF
TGTGCCAGCAGCTTAGCGGGGGGGCCCGGGGAGCTGTTTTTT
>TRBV7-3|.|TRBJ2-2|.
CASSFQGGANTGELFF
TGTGCCAGCAGCTTCCAAGGGGGAGCGAACACCGGGGAGCTGTTTTTT
>TRBV6-1|.|TRBJ1-6|.
CASSEMTKPNSPLHF
TGTGCCAGCAGTGAAATGACAAAACCTAATTCACCCCTCCACTTT
>TRBV5-4|TRBD1|TRBJ2-7|few
CATEGQSYEQYF
TGTGCCACCGAGGGACAGTCCTACGAGCAGTACTTC
>TRBV6-5|TRBD1|TRBJ1-2|.
CASSPGTGISRGYTF
TGTGCCAGCAGTCCCGGGACAGGGATAAGTCGAGGCTACACCTTC
>TRBV13|TRBD2|TRBJ2-3|once
CASSRRLAGGLTDTQYF
TGTGCCAGCAGCCGAAGACTAGCGGGGGGTCTCACAGATACGCAGTATTTT
>TRBV30|TRBD1|TRBJ1-5|.
CAWSPGTASQGSQHF
TGTGCCTGGAGTCCCGGGACAGCTTCCCAGGGGTCCCAGCATTTT
>TRBV2|.|TRBJ2-5|.
CASSDSGVPAGETQYF
TGTGCCAGCAGTGATTCAGGTGTTCCGGCGGGAGAGACCCAGTACTTC
>TRBV27|.|TRBJ1-2|.
CASSPNPQGPYYGYTF
TGTGCCAGCAGCCCAAACCCACAGGGTCCCTACTATGGCTACACCTTC
>TRBV11-3|TRBD2|TRBJ2-1|.
CASSRHWRGSYNEQFF
TGTGCCAGCAGCCGACACTGGCGGGGGAGCTACAATGAGCAGTTCTTC
>TRBV11-2|.|TRBJ2-3|.
CASSLTYRTDTQYF
TGTGCCAGCAGCTTAACCTACCGCACAGATACGCAGTATTTT
>TRBV18|TRBD1|TRBJ1-2|.
CASSPTETGSFGYGYTF
TGTGCCAGCTCTCCCACGGAGACAGGGAGCTTCGGCTATGGCTACACCTTC
>TRBV6-5|TRBD1|TRBJ1-2|.
CASREGQDRGYGYTF
TGTGCCAGCAGGGAGGGGCAAGACAGGGGCTATGGCTACACCTTC
>TRBV18|.|TRBJ1-2|.
CASSLEEHYGYTF
TGTGCCAGCTCACTCGAAGAGCACTATGGCTACACCTTC
>TRBV30|TRBD1|TRBJ2-5|.
CAWSVLQGEETQYF
TGTGCCTGGAGTGTACTACAGGGGGAAGAGACCCAGTACTTC
>TRBV2|.|TRBJ2-2|few
CASSGDGGARTGELFF
TGTGCCAGCAGTGGAGACGGCGGGGCCAGGACCGGGGAGCTGTTTTTT
>TRBV7-3|.|TRBJ2-2|.
CASSSSGELFF
TGTGCCAGCAGCTCTTCCGGGGAGCTGTTTTTT
>TRBV11-2|.|TRBJ2-5|.
CASSLRVRGEETQYF
TGTGCCAGCAGCTTAAGGGTCAGGGGGGAAGAGACCCAGTACTTC
>TRBV19|.|TRBJ2-2|few
CASISRVTGELFF
TGTGCCAGTATATCTCGTGTCACCGGGGAGCTGTTTTTT
>TRBV10-3|.|TRBJ1-2|few
CAISELETSSTF
TGTGCCATCAGTGAGTTAGAGACAAGTTCCACCTTC
>TRBV5-5|TRBD1|TRBJ2-3|.
CASSADRGSVQYF
TGTGCCAGCAGCGCCGACAGGGGGTCGGTCCAGTATTTT
>TRBV7-9|TRBD1|TRBJ1-2|.
CASSLTGTDGYGYTF
TGTGCCAGCAGCTTAACCGGGACAGACGGCTATGGCTACACCTTC
>TRBV28|.|TRBJ1-2|.
CAHGGGDYGYTF
TGTGCCCACGGGGGGGGTGACTATGGCTACACCTTC
>TRBV29-1|.|TRBJ2-2|.
CSVDWGDLNTGELFF
TGCAGCGTTGATTGGGGGGACCTGAACACCGGGGAGCTGTTTTTT
>TRBV7-3|TRBD1|TRBJ2-5|.
CASSPGQGMETQYF
TGTGCCAGCAGCCCGGGACAGGGGATGGAGACCCAGTACTTC
>TRBV5-1|TRBD1|TRBJ1-1|.
CASSFDRVATEAFF
TGCGCCAGCAGCTTTGACAGGGTGGCCACTGAAGCTTTCTTT
>TRBV28|.|TRBJ1-4|.
CASSLSGLGTNEKLFF
TGTGCCAGCAGTTTATCGGGGTTGGGAACTAATGAAAAACTGTTTTTT
>TRBV19|TRBD1|TRBJ1-2|.
CASIPGQRVYGYTF
TGTGCCAGTATCCCGGGACAGAGAGTCTATGGCTACACCTTC
>TRBV2|TRBD1|TRBJ2-3|few
CAIYRPGQGIFGDTQYF
TGTGCCATCTACAGGCCCGGACAGGGGATTTTCGGGGATACGCAGTATTTT
>TRBV5-1|.|TRBJ2-7|.
CASSGGLQGTEQYF
TGCGCCAGCAGCGGGGGATTACAGGGCACCGAGCAGTACTTC
>TRBV5-1|TRBD2|TRBJ2-1|.
CASSGYGTSRDEQFF
TGCGCCAGCAGCGGATACGGGACTAGTCGAGATGAGCAGTTCTTC
>TRBV5-5|.|TRBJ1-6|.
CASSLFVGTNISPLHF
TGTGCCAGCAGCTTGTTCGTAGGGACAAATATTTCACCCCTCCACTTT
>TRBV27|TRBD2|TRBJ2-1|.
CASSSLAGEYNEQFF
TGTGCCAGCAGTTCCCTAGCGGGGGAATACAATGAGCAGTTCTTC
>TRBV25-1|.|TRBJ1-2|.
CASSRMDGEVYGYTF
TGTGCCAGCAGTAGGATGGATGGAGAAGTCTATGGCTACACCTTC
>TRBV5-1|.|TRBJ1-2|many
CASGLGGGYTF
TGCGCCAGCGGCTTAGGAGGTGGCTACACCTTC
>TRBV5-1|.|TRBJ1-6|.
CASSLATPGGANSPLHF
TGCGCCAGCAGCTTGGCTACCCCTGGTGGGGCTAATTCACCCCTCCACTTT